These 18 T cell receptor beta chains originate from one sample sequenced in a study of shared T cell receptors in the human thymus. Data came from immunoSEQ multiplex PCR; TCRdb stores just in-frame clones and leaves some out. The table has hundreds of thousands of clones, 88% seen once. The same data also contributed to another study, on human thymus T cells.

What was sequenced was thymocytes. These receptors were collected from a boy under three years old with a congenital heart defect.

The rearrangement uses TRBV7-2 and TRBJ1-2; 7 bases line up with TRBD1. The CDR3 has 15 amino acids. V dropped 1 base and J dropped 3; count of bases not matched to a gene: 5. The germline V gene has CDR1 SGHTA and CDR2 FQGNSA. The CDR3 sequence is CASSLVWQGDYGYTF. Here the CDR3 DNA reads TGTGCCAGCAGCTTAGTGTGGCAGGGGGACTATGGCTACACCTTC.

The sample holds one count of this clone. V usage is TRBV2 and J usage is TRBJ2-1; 11 bases fit TRBD2. Germline lookup yields CDR1 SNHLY and CDR2 FYNNEI. There are 15 residues in the CDR3. V gave up 7 bases and J gave up 2 bases; unmatched junction bases: 4. The CDR3, as DNA: TGTGCCAGCAAGACTAGCGGGAACCCCTACAATGAGCAGTTCTTC. Translation gives CASKTSGNPYNEQFF.

The chain is built from TRBV6-4 and TRBJ2-2, with 8 bases lining up with TRBD1. Germline CDR1 is MRHNA and CDR2 is SNTAGT. This CDR3 is 16 amino acids long. V lost 0 bases, J lost 6 bases, and 6 bases stayed unmatched. As DNA, the CDR3 is TGTGCCAGCAGTGACTCGGGCAGGGGGCGGCCCGGGGAGCTGTTTTTT. It encodes CASSDSGRGRPGELFF.

The chain couples TRBV20-1 to TRBJ1-1; D is ambiguous. CDR1 and CDR2 (germline): DFQATT, SNEGSKA (reference sequence). This CDR3 contains 10 residues. Trimming shortened V by 8 bases and J by 5 bases, and 9 bases separated the two germline ends. The CDR3 loop is CSRRLTEAFF. CDR3 nucleotide sequence: TGCAGTAGGAGGCTGACTGAAGCTTTCTTT.

V is TRBV25-1 and J is TRBJ1-4; D remains ambiguous. This CDR3 has 15 residues. With 0 bases removed from V and 3 bases from J, the gap between germline ends came to 8 bases. Germline CDR1 is MGHDK and CDR2 is SYGVNS. Written as DNA, the CDR3 is TGTGCCAGCAGTGAATATAGCGGTGCTAATGAAAAACTGTTTTTT. This codes for CASSEYSGANEKLFF.

The rearrangement links TRBV28 to TRBJ2-3, with 9 bases matching TRBD2. Germline trimming cut 6 bases from V and 0 bases from J; bases unmatched to any gene: 10. This CDR3 comprises 17 residues. The germline gives CDR1 MDHEN, CDR2 SYDVKM. CDR3 protein: CASRKGLATASTDTQYF. The CDR3 DNA reads TGTGCCAGCAGAAAGGGACTAGCAACAGCTAGCACAGATACGCAGTATTTT.

This clone has more than one count but fewer than ten. The chain is built from TRBV5-1 and TRBJ2-7, with TRBD1 matching over 7 bases. V gave up 0 bases and J gave up 2 bases; unmatched junction bases: 5. Germline CDR1 is SGHRS and CDR2 is YFSETQ. The CDR3 spans 15 residues. CDR3 protein: CASSLERGRTYEQYF. CDR3 in DNA: TGCGCCAGCAGCTTGGAGAGGGGGCGAACCTACGAGCAGTACTTC.

The DNA of the CDR3 is TGTGCCAGCAGTTTAAATGGCCCAGCTAGGTCCTATCAGCCCCAGCATTTT. As protein: CASSLNGPARSYQPQHF. This chain connects TRBV28 to TRBJ1-5; D gene uncertain. The CDR3 sequence is 17 residues long. Germline CDR1 reads MDHEN; CDR2 reads SYDVKM. Between the trimmed V and J ends, which lost 2 bases and 5 bases, there was a span of 19 bases.

The chain carries TRBV6-5 and TRBJ2-1, with TRBD2 identical over 9 bases. After removal of 1 base from V and 9 bases from J, the junction contained 7 bases not matched to a gene. The CDR3 sequence is 15 residues long. Germline V gene sequence: CDR1 MNHEY, CDR2 SVGAGI. CDR3 DNA sequence: TGTGCCAGCAGTTACTGGCGGGAGGGCGCGGGTGAGCAGTTCTTC. Its protein is CASSYWREGAGEQFF.

The chain carries TRBV18 and TRBJ2-1; the match to TRBD2 covers 10 bases. The CDR3 loop spans 15 amino acids. Trimming at V came to 10 bases and at J to 5 bases, leaving 11 bases not matched to a gene. Per the germline V gene, CDR1 is KGHSH and CDR2 is LQKENI. In DNA form, the CDR3 reads TGTGCCATCCAAGAGGGCCTAGCGGGAGACAATGAGCAGTTCTTC. Protein: CAIQEGLAGDNEQFF.

The chain couples TRBV9 to TRBJ2-1; a weak D match, TRBD1 (5 bases). V lost 3 bases, J lost 9 bases, and 7 bases lay in between. Germline-derived CDR1 and CDR2 are SGDLS and YYNGEE. This CDR3 region has 11 residues. CDR3 sequence (DNA): TGTGCCAGCAGCGAGGGGCTTGAGCAGTTCTTC. Amino acid sequence: CASSEGLEQFF.

The V gene is TRBV6-5, the J gene TRBJ1-2, with no clear D. Germline loops: CDR1 MNHEY, CDR2 SVGAGI. V lost 2 bases to trimming and J lost 6 bases, with 10 bases between them. The CDR3 is 13 residues long. The CDR3 nucleotides read TGTGCCAGCAGTTACCCGGGTGGCCATGGCTACACCTTC. This sequence encodes CASSYPGGHGYTF.

This clone is a singleton in its sample. The V gene is TRBV6-1, the J gene TRBJ1-4; TRBD1 agrees at 9 bases. Germline CDR1 is MNHNS and CDR2 is SASEGT. This CDR3 is 14 amino acids long. After removal of 3 bases from V and 8 bases from J, the junction contained 4 bases not matched to a gene. The CDR3 reads CASSDDRGSEKLFF. The CDR3 DNA follows: TGTGCCAGCAGTGATGACAGGGGGAGCGAAAAACTGTTTTTT.

This clone has just one count. J is TRBJ2-2 and V is TRBV27; TRBD1 aligns across 8 bases. Germline lookup yields CDR1 MNHEY and CDR2 SMNVEV (reference sequence). The CDR3 is 15 amino acids. V shed 5 bases and J 5 bases; nucleotides not matched to a gene: 7. CDR3 in DNA: TGTGCCAGCAGTGGGGGGACAGGATCAACCGGGGAGCTGTTTTTT. This sequence encodes CASSGGTGSTGELFF.

With regard to this clone: The DNA is left out, because the CDR3 cannot be placed on it with certainty; the CDR3 is given as TCRdb lists it. This chain uses TRBV11-1 with TRBJ2-1; TRBD2, the D gene given by the table, was not confirmed from the DNA. Germline CDR1 and CDR2: SGHAT and FQDESV (reference sequence). Including both end residues, the CDR3 is 15 amino acids long. The CDR3: CASSRIRDFGNEQFF.

The V call is TRBV5-1, the J call TRBJ1-1; TRBD1 might be the D (6 bases). CDR1 and CDR2 (germline): SGHRS, YFSETQ. Deletions cut 3 bases from V and 3 bases from J, with 9 bases between. The CDR3 length is 13 residues. This CDR3 is CASSSTGHTEAFF. Here the CDR3 DNA reads TGCGCCAGCAGCTCGACAGGTCACACTGAAGCTTTCTTT.

This chain uses TRBV6-1 with TRBJ1-5, with D perhaps TRBD1 (5 bases). Trimming pared 4 bases from V and 3 bases from J, leaving 10 bases between. This CDR3 region has 14 residues. Germline V gives CDR1 MNHNS, CDR2 SASEGT. The CDR3 DNA reads TGTGCCAGCAGTGGGGGGAGGAACAATCAGCCCCAGCATTTT. Protein sequence: CASSGGRNNQPQHF.

This chain joins TRBV5-1 and TRBJ2-3, with 8 bases identical to TRBD2. CDR3 length: 16 amino acids. CDR1 is SGHRS, CDR2 YFSETQ, per germline. The ends lost 6 bases at V and 3 bases at J; junction bases unmatched: 12. The CDR3 sequence: CASTALAAIGTDTQYF. Written as DNA, the CDR3 is TGCGCCAGCACGGCACTAGCGGCCATCGGTACAGATACGCAGTATTTT.